This entry lists 23 T cell receptor beta chains sequenced from one sample in a study of T-cell reconstitution after alpha-beta-depleted transplantation in children. The library targeted TCRbeta and was prepared with unique molecular identifiers. One entry per CDR3 protein results from TCRdb running MiXCR on the PCR reads. This table holds 280,000 or so distinct CDR3 sequences, under 14% found once. This material consisted of peripheral blood, taken 180 days after TCRalphabeta/CD19-depleted stem cell transplant. Receptors originate from a male patient under 10 years old who had a stem cell transplant for chronic granulomatous disease, so the T cells may come from the graft donor.

The sample holds many counts of this clonotype. This chain uses TRBV12-3 or TRBV12-4 with TRBJ2-5, with 9 nucleotides matching TRBD2. The CDR3 consists of 16 residues. Trimming took 3 bases from V and 2 from J; bases not matched to a gene: 7. The CDR3 bases are TGTGCCAGCAGTTTGCAGGCTAGCGGGGTACAAGAGACCCAGTACTTC. Translated: CASSLQASGVQETQYF.

This clonotype has a handful of counts. The chain recombines TRBV5-1 with TRBJ1-1, with TRBD1 as a possible D gene (6 bases). This CDR3 has 17 amino acids. Deletions cut 0 bases from V and 5 bases from J, with 20 bases between. Germline CDR1 SGHRS, CDR2 YFSETQ. The chain's CDR3 is CASSLDRGGARRTEAFF. In DNA form, the CDR3 reads TGCGCCAGCAGCTTGGATCGCGGGGGCGCGAGGCGGACTGAAGCTTTCTTT.

This clonotype has at least ten counts. The chain carries TRBV2 and TRBJ2-5, with TRBD2 identical over 7 bases. The V gene end was trimmed by 10 bases and the J gene end by 5 bases; junction bases not matched to a gene: 10. There are 13 residues in the CDR3. CDR1 and CDR2 from the germline V gene are SNHLY and FYNNEI. CDR3 residues: CANGEGRAETQYF. As DNA, the CDR3 is TGTGCCAATGGGGAGGGGAGAGCGGAGACCCAGTACTTC.

This clonotype was observed a few times. The J gene is TRBJ2-1, the V gene TRBV14, with a tentative D call TRBD2 (7 bases). This CDR3 spans 17 amino acids. In germline, CDR1 is SGHDN, CDR2 FVKESK. V was trimmed by 1 base and J by 3 bases, leaving 16 bases between them. The CDR3 loop is CASSQGTRGGYYNEQFF. Here the CDR3 DNA reads TGTGCCAGCAGCCAAGGGACTAGGGGGGGATACTACAATGAGCAGTTCTTC.

To note about this clonotype: A single base separates this from a much larger clone, so it may be a read error. This chain connects TRBV18 to TRBJ2-7, with 8 bases matching TRBD1. The length of the CDR3 is 15 residues. Germline CDR1 KGHSH, CDR2 LQKENI. J was trimmed by 5 bases and V by 5 bases; bases with no gene match: 11. The CDR3 DNA reads as TGTGCCAGCTCATTCAAGGGGGACAGGATAAACGAGCAGTACTTC. Translating gives CASSFKGDRINEQYF.

This clonotype was detected many times. The chain employs TRBV7-8 and TRBJ2-1; unclear D gene. The germline V and J ends were trimmed by 1 base and 10 bases, with 11 bases remaining between them. The germline gives CDR1 SGHVS, CDR2 FQNEAQ. The length of the CDR3 is 13 residues. Written as DNA, the CDR3 is TGTGCCAGCAGCTTAGGGGTTTGGTGGGAGCAGTTCTTC. Translating it yields CASSLGVWWEQFF.

This clonotype was detected a few times. V usage is TRBV3-1 and J usage is TRBJ1-5, with D maybe TRBD1 (6 bases). The CDR3 sequence is 15 residues long. From germline, CDR1 is LGHDT and CDR2 YNNKEL (reference sequence). The ends were cut back, 1 base at V and 6 bases at J, with 13 bases in the middle. CDR3 in amino acids: CASSQGGQGVQPQHF. The CDR3 DNA reads as TGTGCCAGCAGCCAAGGGGGGCAGGGAGTTCAGCCCCAGCATTTT.

In this sample, this clonotype turned up many times. This sequence joins TRBV28 and TRBJ2-7; TRBD2 might be the D (5 bases). Trimming took 1 base from V and 3 from J, leaving 16 bases between them. The germline V gene has CDR1 MDHEN and CDR2 SYDVKM. CDR3 length equals 16 residues. The CDR3: CASSLFLLQGSYEQYF. The CDR3 coding sequence is TGTGCCAGCAGTTTATTTCTTTTGCAAGGGAGCTACGAGCAGTACTTC.

Many counts were recorded for this clonotype. The chain uses TRBV7-2 and TRBJ2-2; 7 nucleotides align to TRBD2. J was trimmed by 5 bases and V by 6 bases; bases with no gene match: 6. Germline CDR1 SGHTA, CDR2 FQGNSA. The CDR3 runs 14 residues. The CDR3: CASRKREWTGELFF. CDR3 in DNA: TGTGCCAGCAGAAAGCGGGAATGGACCGGGGAGCTGTTTTTT.

In this sample, this clonotype turned up many times. The genes are TRBV7-2 and TRBJ2-7; the D gene could be TRBD1 or TRBD2 (5 bases each). Germline-derived CDR1 and CDR2 are SGHTA and FQGNSA. The V and J ends lost 0 bases and 3 bases respectively, with 12 bases between them. The CDR3 loop spans 15 amino acids. Written as DNA, the CDR3 is TGTGCCAGCAGCTTAGCAGGGACCTCTATCTACGAGCAGTACTTC. It translates to CASSLAGTSIYEQYF.

This clonotype was seen many times. The chain links TRBV4-1 to TRBJ2-1, with TRBD2 matching over 8 bases. V shed 0 bases and J 4 bases; nucleotides not matched to a gene: 20. This CDR3 has 21 amino acids. Germline assignment: CDR1 MGHRA and CDR2 YSYEKL. This CDR3 is CASSQDRPAGVGDSGYNEQFF. CDR3 bases: TGCGCCAGCAGCCAAGATCGACCAGCGGGAGTAGGGGATTCTGGTTACAATGAGCAGTTCTTC.

This clonotype was picked up many times. In DNA, the CDR3 is TGTGCCAGCAGTCCTCCCCCCCTGGAGAATGAGCAGTTCTTC. It translates to CASSPPPLENEQFF. The rearrangement links TRBV28 to TRBJ2-1; D is undetermined. Germline V CDR1 and CDR2: MDHEN, SYDVKM. The CDR3 covers 14 residues. Between the trimmed V and J ends, which lost 5 bases and 7 bases, there was a span of 15 bases.

There are many counts of this clonotype. The genes are TRBV10-3 and TRBJ2-3; 9 positions match TRBD2. Unmatched junction bases numbered 12, after V lost 6 bases and J lost 2 bases. Germline V gives CDR1 ENHRY, CDR2 SYGVKD. The CDR3 consists of 17 residues. The CDR3 region is CAISEGVAGALTDTQYF. The CDR3, as DNA: TGTGCCATCAGCGAGGGGGTAGCGGGAGCGCTCACAGATACGCAGTATTTT.

As regards this clonotype: A much larger clone is a single base away; this may be a read error. The DNA of the CDR3 is TGTGCCAGCAGGTGGCAGGGGAACACTGAAGCTTTCTTT. It yields the protein CASRWQGNTEAFF. The chain is built from TRBV25-1 and TRBJ1-1; D is possibly TRBD1 (5 bases). Germline V lookup: CDR1 MGHDK, CDR2 SYGVNS. V lost 6 bases, J lost 1 base, and 9 bases lay in between. This CDR3 has 13 amino acids.

This chain joins TRBV6-2 or TRBV6-3 and TRBJ2-3, with D perhaps TRBD2 (10 bases). With 0 bases removed from V and 3 bases from J, the gap between germline ends came to 31 bases. Germline CDR1 MNHEY, CDR2 SVGEGT. The length of the CDR3 is 22 residues. CDR3 coding DNA: TGTGCCAGCAGTTACTCGATGTGGACAGGGGTGCTAGCGGGAGCAAGAACAGATACGCAGTATTTT. It is translated as CASSYSMWTGVLAGARTDTQYF.

This clonotype was counted at least ten times. The gene calls are TRBV5-1 and TRBJ2-1, with 12 bases identical to TRBD2. The CDR3 covers 14 residues. The germline V gene has CDR1 SGHRS and CDR2 YFSETQ. V lost 8 bases and J lost 4; bases outside the gene matches: 4. The CDR3 DNA sequence: TGCGCCAGTAAAACTAGCGGGGGGTACAATGAGCAGTTCTTC. Translation gives CASKTSGGYNEQFF. Full variable domain (rest looked up from reference TRBV5-1 and TRBJ2-1): KAGVTQTPRYLIKTRGQQVTLSCSPISGHRSVSWYQQTPGQGLQFLFEYFSETQRNKGNFPGRFSGRQFSNSRSEMNVSTLELGDSALYLCASKTSGGYNEQFFGPGTRLTVL.

The chain links TRBV19 to TRBJ1-1; D possibly corresponds to TRBD1 (5 bases). The CDR3 sequence is 17 residues long. The ends were cut back, 2 bases at V and 5 bases at J, with 21 bases in the middle. Germline CDR1 is LNHDA and CDR2 is SQIVND (reference sequence). The chain's CDR3 is CASSIIYGASGQTEAFF. Here the CDR3 DNA reads TGTGCCAGTAGTATAATTTACGGGGCCTCGGGTCAAACTGAAGCTTTCTTT. Drawing the rest from reference TRBV19 and TRBJ1-1, the complete variable domain is DGGITQSPKYLFRKEGQNVTLSCEQNLNHDAMYWYRQDPGQGLRLIYYSQIVNDFQKGDIAEGYSVSREKKESFPLTVTSAQKNPTAFYLCASSIIYGASGQTEAFFGQGTRLTVV.

Ten or more counts support this clonotype. CDR3 coding DNA: TGTGCCAGCAGTTTCGTTGGACAGGCGTTCAACAATGAGCAGTTCTTC. Protein product: CASSFVGQAFNNEQFF. The rearrangement links TRBV12-3 or TRBV12-4 to TRBJ2-1; 7 nucleotides align to TRBD1. The CDR3 extends over 16 amino acids. The trim removed 3 bases at V and 5 bases at J, leaving 10 bases unmatched.

At least ten counts were recorded for this clonotype. The chain uses TRBV11-2 and TRBJ2-1, with a tentative D call TRBD1 (5 bases). Germline CDR1 and CDR2: SGHAT and FQNNGV. Trimming removed 5 bases from V and 9 bases from J, with 17 bases in between. The CDR3 contains 14 residues. The CDR3: CASSLGLGQGEQFF. CDR3 DNA: TGTGCCAGCAGCCTGGGGTTGGGGCAGGGTGAGCAGTTCTTC. The full variable domain, completed using reference TRBV11-2 and TRBJ2-1, is EAGVAQSPRYKIIEKRQSVAFWCNPISGHATLYWYQQILGQGPKLLIQFQNNGVVDDSQLPKDRFSAERLKGVDSTLKIQPAKLEDSAVYLCASSLGLGQGEQFFGPGTRLTVL.

This clonotype was seen repeatedly, ten times or more. The chain has TRBV6-2 or TRBV6-3 and TRBJ2-6; unclear D gene. The CDR3 loop spans 17 amino acids. The germline gives CDR1 MNHEY, CDR2 SVGEGT. Between the trimmed V and J ends, which lost 2 bases and 3 bases, there was a span of 14 bases. CDR3: CASSYPEVRVGANVLTF. The CDR3 DNA sequence: TGTGCCAGCAGTTACCCCGAAGTAAGGGTTGGGGCCAACGTCCTGACTTTC.

This clonotype was found many times. The chain uses TRBV6-1 and TRBJ2-1; TRBD2 matches 8 bases. Trimming cost V 6 bases and J 1 base; bases outside gene matches: 2. CDR1 MNHNS and CDR2 SASEGT come from the germline V gene. The CDR3 has 14 residues. In DNA, the CDR3 is TGTGCCAGCAGCAAGCGGGAGTCCTACAATGAGCAGTTCTTC. This codes for CASSKRESYNEQFF.

This clonotype was picked up many times. The chain employs TRBV5-1 and TRBJ2-7; no clear D. The CDR3 has 15 residues. Germline V gives CDR1 SGHRS, CDR2 YFSETQ. Trimming removed 0 bases at V and 2 bases at J, with 12 bases between. Here the CDR3 reads CASSLEAKPPYEQYF. In DNA, the CDR3 is TGCGCCAGCAGCTTGGAGGCAAAGCCCCCCTACGAGCAGTACTTC. The whole variable domain, remainder taken from reference TRBV5-1 and TRBJ2-7, is KAGVTQTPRYLIKTRGQQVTLSCSPISGHRSVSWYQQTPGQGLQFLFEYFSETQRNKGNFPGRFSGRQFSNSRSEMNVSTLELGDSALYLCASSLEAKPPYEQYFGPGTRLTVT.

This clonotype appeared many times. The chain uses TRBV7-9 and TRBJ2-1, with 9 bases lining up with TRBD2. Unmatched junction bases numbered 7, after V lost 5 bases and J lost 5 bases. Looked up from germline, CDR1 is SEHNR and CDR2 is FQNEAQ (reference sequence). The CDR3 has 15 amino acids. As DNA, the CDR3 is TGTGCCAGCAGCCATAGCGGGGGACCCCACAATGAGCAGTTCTTC. Its translation is CASSHSGGPHNEQFF.